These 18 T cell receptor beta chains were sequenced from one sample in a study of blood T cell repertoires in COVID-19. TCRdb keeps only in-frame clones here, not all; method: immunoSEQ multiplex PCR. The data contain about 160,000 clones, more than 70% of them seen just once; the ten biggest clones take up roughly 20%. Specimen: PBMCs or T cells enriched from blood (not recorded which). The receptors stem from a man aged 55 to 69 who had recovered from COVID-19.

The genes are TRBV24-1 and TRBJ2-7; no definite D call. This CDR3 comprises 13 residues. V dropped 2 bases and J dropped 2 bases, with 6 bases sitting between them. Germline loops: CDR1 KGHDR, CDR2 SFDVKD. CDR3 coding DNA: TGTGCCACCAGTGATTCCCCTACCTACGAGCAGTACTTC. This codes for CATSDSPTYEQYF.

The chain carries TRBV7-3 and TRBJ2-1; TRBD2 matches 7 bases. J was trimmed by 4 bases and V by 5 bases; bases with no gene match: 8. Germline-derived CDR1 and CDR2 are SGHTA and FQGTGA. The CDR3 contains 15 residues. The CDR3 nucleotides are TGTGCCAGCAGCGCTGGAACTAGCGAGTACAATGAGCAGTTCTTC. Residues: CASSAGTSEYNEQFF.

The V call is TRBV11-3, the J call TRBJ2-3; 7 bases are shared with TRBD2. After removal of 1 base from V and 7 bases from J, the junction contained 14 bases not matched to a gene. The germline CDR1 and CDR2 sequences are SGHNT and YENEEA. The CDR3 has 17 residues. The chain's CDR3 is CASSLALGSGGGNTQYF. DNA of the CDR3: TGTGCCAGCAGCTTAGCGCTCGGATCGGGAGGCGGGAATACGCAGTATTTT.

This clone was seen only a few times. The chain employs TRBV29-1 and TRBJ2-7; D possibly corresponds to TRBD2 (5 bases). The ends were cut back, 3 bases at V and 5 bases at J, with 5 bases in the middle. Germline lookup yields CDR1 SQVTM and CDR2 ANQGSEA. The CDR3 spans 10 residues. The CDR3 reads CSVEEDEQYF. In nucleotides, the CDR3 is TGCAGCGTTGAGGAGGACGAGCAGTACTTC.

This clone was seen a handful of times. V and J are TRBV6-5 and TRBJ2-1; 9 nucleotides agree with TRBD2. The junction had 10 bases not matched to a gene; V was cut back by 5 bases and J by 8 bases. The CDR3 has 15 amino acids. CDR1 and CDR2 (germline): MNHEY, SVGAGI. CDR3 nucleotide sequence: TGTGCCAGCAGTCCCGTCCTAGCGGGGAGCGATGAGCAGTTCTTC. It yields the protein CASSPVLAGSDEQFF.

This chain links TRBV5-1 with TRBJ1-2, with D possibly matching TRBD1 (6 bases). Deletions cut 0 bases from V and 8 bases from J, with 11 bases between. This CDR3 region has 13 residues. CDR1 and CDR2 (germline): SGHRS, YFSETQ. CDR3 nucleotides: TGCGCCAGCAGCTTGGACAGGGTTCGAGGCTACACCTTC. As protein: CASSLDRVRGYTF. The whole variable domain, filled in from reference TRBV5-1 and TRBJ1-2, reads KAGVTQTPRYLIKTRGQQVTLSCSPISGHRSVSWYQQTPGQGLQFLFEYFSETQRNKGNFPGRFSGRQFSNSRSEMNVSTLELGDSALYLCASSLDRVRGYTFGSGTRLTVV.

In nucleotides, the CDR3 is TGTGCCAGCTCACCGACAGAGTTCTACGAGCAGTACTTC. Protein: CASSPTEFYEQYF. The chain joins TRBV18 to TRBJ2-7, with TRBD1 as a possible D gene (5 bases). The germline V gene has CDR1 KGHSH and CDR2 LQKENI. Trimming removed 3 bases from V and 3 bases from J, with 9 bases in between. The CDR3 spans 13 residues. Full variable domain (rest looked up from reference TRBV18 and TRBJ2-7): NAGVMQNPRHLVRRRGQEARLRCSPMKGHSHVYWYRQLPEEGLKFMVYLQKENIIDESGMPKERFSAEFPKEGPSILRIQQVVRGDSAAYFCASSPTEFYEQYFGPGTRLTVT.

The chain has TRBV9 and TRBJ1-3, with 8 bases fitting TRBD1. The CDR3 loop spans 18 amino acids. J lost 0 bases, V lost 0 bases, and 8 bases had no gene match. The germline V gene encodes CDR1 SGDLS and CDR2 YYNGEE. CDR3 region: CASSVDSTGGISGNTIYF. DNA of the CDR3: TGTGCCAGCAGCGTAGACAGTACAGGGGGAATCTCTGGAAACACCATATATTTT.

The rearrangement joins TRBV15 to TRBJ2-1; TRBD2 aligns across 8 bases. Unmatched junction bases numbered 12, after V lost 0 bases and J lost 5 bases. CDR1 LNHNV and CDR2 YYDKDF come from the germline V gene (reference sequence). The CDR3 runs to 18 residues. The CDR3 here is CATSRESAGVGRDNEQFF. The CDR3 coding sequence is TGTGCCACCAGCAGAGAGTCAGCGGGAGTGGGGAGGGACAATGAGCAGTTCTTC.

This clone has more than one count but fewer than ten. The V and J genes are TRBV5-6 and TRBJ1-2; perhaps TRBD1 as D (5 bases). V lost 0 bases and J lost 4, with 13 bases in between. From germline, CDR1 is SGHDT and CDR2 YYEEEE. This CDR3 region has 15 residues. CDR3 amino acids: CASSLGGGDPYGYTF. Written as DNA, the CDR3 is TGTGCCAGCAGCTTGGGAGGCGGGGACCCCTATGGCTACACCTTC. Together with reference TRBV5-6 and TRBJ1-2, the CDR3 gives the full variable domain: DAGVTQSPTHLIKTRGQQVTLRCSPKSGHDTVSWYQQALGQGPQFIFQYYEEEERQRGNFPDRFSGHQFPNYSSELNVNALLLGDSALYLCASSLGGGDPYGYTFGSGTRLTVV.

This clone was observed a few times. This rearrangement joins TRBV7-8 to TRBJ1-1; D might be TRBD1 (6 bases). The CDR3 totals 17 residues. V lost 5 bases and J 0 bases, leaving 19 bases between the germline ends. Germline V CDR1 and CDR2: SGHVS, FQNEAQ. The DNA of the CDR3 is TGTGCCAGCAGCCCCGGGAGGGGGAGTGGGGTGAACACTGAAGCTTTCTTT. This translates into CASSPGRGSGVNTEAFF.

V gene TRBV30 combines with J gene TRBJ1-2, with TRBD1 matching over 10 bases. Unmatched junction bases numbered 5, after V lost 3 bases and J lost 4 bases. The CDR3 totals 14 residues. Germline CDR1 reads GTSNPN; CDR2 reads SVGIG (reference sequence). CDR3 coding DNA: TGTGCCTGGAGGACGACAGGGGGCGGCTATGGCTACACCTTC. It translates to CAWRTTGGGYGYTF.

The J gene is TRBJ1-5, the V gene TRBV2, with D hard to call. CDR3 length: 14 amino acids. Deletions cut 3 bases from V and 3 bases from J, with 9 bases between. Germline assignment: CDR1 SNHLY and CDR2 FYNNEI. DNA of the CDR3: TGTGCCAGCAGTGAGACCGAGGCCAATCAGCCCCAGCATTTT. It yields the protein CASSETEANQPQHF.

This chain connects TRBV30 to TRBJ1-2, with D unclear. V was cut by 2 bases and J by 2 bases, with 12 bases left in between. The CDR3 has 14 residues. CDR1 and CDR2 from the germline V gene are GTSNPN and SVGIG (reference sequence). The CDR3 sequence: CAWSFGEGNYGYTF. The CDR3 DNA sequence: TGTGCCTGGAGTTTTGGGGAGGGAAACTATGGCTACACCTTC. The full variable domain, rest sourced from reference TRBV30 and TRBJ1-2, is SQTIHQWPATLVQPVGSPLSLECTVEGTSNPNLYWYRQAAGRGLQLLFYSVGIGQISSEVPQNLSASRPQDRQFILSSKKLLLSDSGFYLCAWSFGEGNYGYTFGSGTRLTVV.

CDR3 in DNA: TGCGCCAGCAGCCCCCGGGCGGGGTTGGGGGAGCAGTACTTC. Translated: CASSPRAGLGEQYF. V is TRBV5-1 and J is TRBJ2-7; D perhaps matches TRBD2 (6 bases). This CDR3 has 14 residues. From germline, CDR1 is SGHRS and CDR2 YFSETQ. Deletions cut 4 bases from V and 7 bases from J, with 18 bases between.

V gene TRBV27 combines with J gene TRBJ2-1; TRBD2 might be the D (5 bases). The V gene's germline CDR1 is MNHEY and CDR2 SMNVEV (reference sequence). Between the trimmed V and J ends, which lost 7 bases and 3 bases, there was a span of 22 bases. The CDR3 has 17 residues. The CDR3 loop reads CASTQTWAAGIYNEQFF. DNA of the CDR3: TGTGCCAGCACCCAAACCTGGGCGGCGGGTATCTACAATGAGCAGTTCTTC.

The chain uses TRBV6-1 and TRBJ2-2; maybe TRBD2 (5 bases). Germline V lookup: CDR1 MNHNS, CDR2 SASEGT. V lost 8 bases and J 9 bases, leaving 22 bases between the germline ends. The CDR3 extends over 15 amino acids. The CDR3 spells CASAIGSGRHRELFF. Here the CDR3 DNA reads TGTGCCAGCGCCATTGGGAGCGGCCGGCACCGGGAGCTGTTTTTT.

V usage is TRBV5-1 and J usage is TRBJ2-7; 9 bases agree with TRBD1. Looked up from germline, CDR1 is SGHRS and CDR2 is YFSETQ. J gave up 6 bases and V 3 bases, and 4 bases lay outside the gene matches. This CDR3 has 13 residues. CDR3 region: CASSYGQGFEQYF. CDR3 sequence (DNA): TGCGCCAGCAGCTACGGACAGGGGTTCGAGCAGTACTTC.